The present TCR beta chain was sequenced within a study of T cells after yellow fever vaccination. TCRdb analysed the 5' RACE reads with MiXCR anew, one entry per CDR3 protein. The sample has around 600,000 distinct CDR3 sequences; 12% are singletons. Sequences were derived from PBMCs, sampled on the day of the yellow fever booster vaccination. This TCR came from a man aged 30 to 45 who received the YFV17D yellow fever vaccine.

CDR3 residues: CASSFGRDSNEQFF. CDR3 coding DNA: TGTGCCAGCAGCTTCGGTCGGGACAGCAATGAGCAGTTCTTC. This chain connects TRBV7-2 to TRBJ2-1, with 7 bases aligning to TRBD1. Germline V gives CDR1 SGHTA, CDR2 FQGNSA. V shed 3 bases, J shed 6 bases, and the junction held 5 bases outside the gene matches. The CDR3 is made up of 14 amino acids.